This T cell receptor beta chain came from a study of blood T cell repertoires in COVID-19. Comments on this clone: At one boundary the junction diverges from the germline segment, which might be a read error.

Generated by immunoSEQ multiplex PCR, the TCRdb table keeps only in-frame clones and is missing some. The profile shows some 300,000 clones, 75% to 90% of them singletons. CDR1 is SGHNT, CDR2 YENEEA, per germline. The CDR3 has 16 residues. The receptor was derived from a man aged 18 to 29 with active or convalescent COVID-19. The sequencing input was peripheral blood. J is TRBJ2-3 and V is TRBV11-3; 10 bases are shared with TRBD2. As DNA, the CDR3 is TGTGCCAGCAGCCCCGAGCGGGGGGGAGTCACAGATACGCAATATTTT. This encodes CASSPERGGVTDTQYF.